This is a list of T cell receptor beta chains from one sample in a study of OX40 agonist ivuxolimab in advanced cancers. The table came from immunoSEQ multiplex PCR; TCRdb's copy has only in-frame clones and leaves some out. The sample lists about 58,000 clones; roughly 85% were seen once. Sample: CD4+ or CD8+ T cells sorted from blood, taken in a trial of the OX40 agonist ivuxolimab. The receptor source for this set is an adult with an advanced solid tumor such as melanoma, head and neck, liver or kidney cancer. CDR3s include the opening cysteine and the closing phenylalanine or tryptophan. A D gene is named only where the DNA matches it firmly. For some rows the clone size is stated as once, few or many, or as a class when expanded; others skip it.

abundance	v_gene	j_gene	d_gene	CDR3aa	CDR3nt
once	TRBV7-8	TRBJ2-6	.	CASSPVSGANVLTF	TGTGCCAGCAGCCCCGTTTCGGGGGCCAACGTCCTGACTTTC
medium-sized	TRBV11-2	TRBJ1-3	.	CASSSRTSGNTIYF	TGTGCCAGCAGCTCGCGGACGAGCGGAAACACCATATATTTT
.	TRBV6-1	TRBJ2-5	TRBD2	CASSETSGGYQETQYF	TGTGCCAGCAGTGAAACTAGCGGGGGGTACCAAGAGACCCAGTACTTC
.	TRBV5-1	TRBJ1-4	.	CASSLAGQNEKLFF	TGCGCCAGCAGCTTGGCCGGTCAGAATGAAAAACTGTTTTTT
.	TRBV4-1	TRBJ1-5	TRBD1	CASSLLTGGNQPQHF	TGCGCCAGCAGCCTGCTGACAGGGGGGAATCAGCCCCAGCATTTT
once	TRBV2	TRBJ1-5	.	CASSELGGIQPQHF	TGTGCCAGCAGTGAATTGGGGGGGATCCAGCCCCAGCATTTT
.	TRBV6-1	TRBJ1-1	.	CASSSSLFPEAFF	TGTGCCAGCAGTTCCTCCCTGTTCCCTGAAGCTTTCTTT
.	TRBV5-6	TRBJ2-5	.	CASSSRETQYF	TGTGCCAGCAGTTCCCGGGAGACCCAGTACTTC
few	TRBV5-1	TRBJ1-1	.	CASSLGLYLAEAFF	TGCGCCAGCAGCTTGGGGCTCTATTTGGCTGAAGCTTTCTTT
.	TRBV10-3	TRBJ1-4	TRBD1	CAIRSETGGEKLFF	TGTGCCATCCGGTCCGAGACAGGGGGTGAAAAACTGTTTTTT
.	TRBV9	TRBJ1-5	.	CASSPFGVGQPQHF	TGTGCCAGCAGCCCTTTTGGAGTGGGTCAGCCCCAGCATTTT
.	TRBV28	TRBJ1-4	TRBD1	CASNLQGRKLFF	TGTGCCAGCAACTTACAGGGGAGAAAACTGTTTTTT
once	TRBV27	TRBJ1-4	.	CASRGVEEKLFF	TGTGCCAGCCGGGGGGTTGAGGAAAAACTGTTTTTT
.	TRBV5-1	TRBJ2-5	TRBD2	CASRTGTRLETQYF	TGCGCCAGCAGAACCGGGACTAGACTCGAGACCCAGTACTTC
.	TRBV6-1	TRBJ1-6	.	CASNRGTGINSPLHF	TGTGCCAGCAACCGAGGGACGGGGATTAATTCACCCCTCCACTTT
.	TRBV11-3	TRBJ1-5	.	CASSLDPGPNQPQHF	TGTGCCAGCAGCTTAGATCCGGGGCCCAATCAGCCCCAGCATTTT
.	TRBV6-1	TRBJ2-5	TRBD1	CASRPGQGLETQYF	TGTGCCAGCAGGCCGGGACAGGGGTTGGAGACCCAGTACTTC
.	TRBV5-6	TRBJ2-7	.	CASSRGGRDYEQYF	TGTGCCAGCAGCCGAGGGGGGAGGGACTACGAGCAGTACTTC